What follows describes a single T cell receptor (beta chain). Its antigen remains undetermined. The input lacks base qualities; no much larger clone sits a single base away. CDR3 length: 16 amino acids, cysteine to phenylalanine. Of the read, only the CDR3 DNA is kept; its 48 bases are in frame from base 1. In the germline V gene, CDR1 corresponds to KGHSH and CDR2 to LQKENI. Relative to germline, V is 2 bases shorter and J is 4 bases shorter, with 15 bases between their ends. This entry comes from a study of blood T cell repertoires in COVID-19 (dated by TCRdb to 2019 to 2021). With respect to the entire study: Samples covering the acute and convalescent phases of COVID-19 were provided by collaborators in the United States, Italy and Spain. The samples were drawn from the first 160 participants of the ongoing ImmuneRACE study and from 950 to 1,500 subjects provided by 6 global collaborators. Where available, HLA class I and class II types were obtained from metadata supplied by the sample provider rather than from assay-based typing. Deeply sampled blood TCRbeta repertoires from subjects exposed to, actively infected with, or recovered from COVID-19 were included in the dataset. The sample metadata nearly always contained a de-identified subject ID, COVID-19 status, age in years and sex. The prospective study material was composed of cDNA or gDNA derived from T cells, B-cell-depleted T cells, or PBMCs. The repertoires were released in a freely available public database meant as a resource for research on the immune response to SARS-CoV-2.

Whole blood was collected in K2EDTA tubes by collaborating institutions according to the institutions' own protocols. Collaborator samples were shipped for TCRbeta analysis as frozen whole blood, isolated PBMCs, or DNA extracted from either sample type. General conclusions and limits of the study: The amount of clinical and demographic metadata varied by source and participant and was provided uncurated.

TCRbeta CDR3 regions were amplified from genomic DNA using the immunoSEQ Assay, a bias-controlled multiplex PCR. In the original analysis: The number of nucleated cells in each sample was estimated by amplification of reference gene primers within the assay. To quantify the absolute abundance of each unique TCRbeta CDR3 rearrangement, sequence reads were collapsed and filtered. Productive Simpson clonality was computed per sample as the square root of Simpson's diversity index over productive rearrangements. The source is immuneACCESS, and TCRdb retained only in-frame sequences with V and J called. Part of the clones is not carried over; for the studies checked, unresolved V genes explain less than half of this, and the remainder is unexplained. V, J and clone size are those of that table, while D and trimming were read from the DNA. For this sample there are around 260,000 clones; just over 85% appear just once. About 3% of the sample rests with the top ten.

The sample consisted of peripheral blood. This chain is built from TRBV18 and TRBJ2-1, and TRBD2 may be the D gene, going by 6 matching bases. The clonotype originates from a woman between 25 and 40 years old with active or convalescent COVID-19. The CDR3 protein sequence reads: CASSPTSTGAYNEQFF. The base sequence is TGTGCCAGCTCACCAACCTCGACGGGAGCTTACAATGAGCAGTTCTTC.